This T cell receptor beta chain was found in a study of blood T cell repertoires in COVID-19. About the research overall: The origin of the acute and convalescent COVID-19 samples was the United States, Italy and Spain.

The count of this clone is one. The CDR3 has 16 amino acids. V shed 9 bases and J shed 1 base, with 22 bases lying between them. The germline V gene has CDR1 SGHVS and CDR2 FQNEAQ. Clones were read by immunoSEQ multiplex PCR, and TCRdb kept only the in-frame ones, dropping some. Here the sample spans 200,000 to 250,000 clones, over 75% being singletons. The clonotype comes from a young man in a cohort exposed to, infected with or recovered from COVID-19 (not recorded which). The specimen sequenced was PBMCs or T cells enriched from blood (not recorded which). The chain joins TRBV7-8 to TRBJ2-7; maybe TRBD1 (5 bases). CDR3: CASNQGSLPSSYEQYF. The CDR3 DNA reads TGTGCCAGTAACCAGGGCAGTTTACCTTCTTCCTACGAGCAGTACTTC.